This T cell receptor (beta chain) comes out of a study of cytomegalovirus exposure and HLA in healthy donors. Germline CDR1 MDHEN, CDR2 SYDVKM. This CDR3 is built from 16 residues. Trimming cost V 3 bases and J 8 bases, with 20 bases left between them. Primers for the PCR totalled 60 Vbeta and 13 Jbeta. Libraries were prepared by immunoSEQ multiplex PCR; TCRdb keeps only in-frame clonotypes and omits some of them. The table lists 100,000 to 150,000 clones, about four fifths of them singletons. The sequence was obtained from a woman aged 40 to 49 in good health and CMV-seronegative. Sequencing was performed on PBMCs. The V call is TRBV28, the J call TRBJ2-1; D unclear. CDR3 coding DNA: TGTGCCAGCAGTTTTGCCCTGGCGGAAGTTGACGATGAGCAGTTCTTC. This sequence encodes CASSFALAEVDDEQFF.